One sample yielded the 21 T cell receptor beta chains listed below, sequenced in a study of blood T cell repertoires in COVID-19. Data came from immunoSEQ multiplex PCR; TCRdb stores just in-frame clones and leaves some out. The table shows some 240,000 clones, with about 86% occurring only once. The source material was PBMCs or T cells enriched from blood (not recorded which). All receptors come from a man between 50 and 59 years old who had recovered from COVID-19.

V gene TRBV5-1 combines with J gene TRBJ1-4, with 7 bases fitting TRBD1. CDR1 is SGHRS, CDR2 YFSETQ, per germline. V was clipped by 4 bases and J by 8 bases; unmatched bases: 8. This CDR3 has 14 amino acids. The CDR3 DNA reads as TGCGCCAGCAGCATAACCGGGACAGTCGAAAAACTGTTTTTT. Translated: CASSITGTVEKLFF.

The chain joins TRBV7-9 to TRBJ1-2; 8 bases align to TRBD1. The CDR3 runs to 14 residues. After removal of 3 bases from V and 6 bases from J, the junction contained 6 bases not matched to a gene. Germline CDR1 and CDR2: SEHNR and FQNEAQ (reference sequence). CDR3 protein: CASSLPGTGDGYTF. In DNA, the CDR3 is TGTGCCAGCAGCTTGCCGGGGACAGGTGATGGCTACACCTTC.

The CDR3: CASSLRGGSDTQYF. DNA of the CDR3: TGTGCCAGCAGCTTGCGCGGGGGGTCCGATACGCAGTATTTT. The chain carries TRBV5-4 and TRBJ2-3; TRBD2 agrees at 8 bases. This CDR3 has 14 residues. The germline V gene encodes CDR1 SGHNT and CDR2 YYREEE (reference sequence). J was trimmed by 6 bases and V by 1 base; bases with no gene match: 4. Full variable domain (rest looked up from reference TRBV5-4 and TRBJ2-3): ETGVTQSPTHLIKTRGQQVTLRCSSQSGHNTVSWYQQALGQGPQFIFQYYREEENGRGNFPPRFSGLQFPNYSSELNVNALELDDSALYLCASSLRGGSDTQYFGPGTRLTVL.

The chain's CDR3 is CAWRRGGRDNSPLHF. In DNA form, the CDR3 reads TGTGCCTGGAGACGAGGGGGACGGGATAATTCACCCCTCCACTTT. V usage is TRBV30 and J usage is TRBJ1-6, with D perhaps TRBD1 (6 bases). This CDR3 contains 15 residues. Germline assignment: CDR1 GTSNPN and CDR2 SVGIG (reference sequence). V lost 3 bases, J lost 5 bases, and 14 bases lay in between. Supplemented by reference TRBV30 and TRBJ1-6, the full variable domain reads SQTIHQWPATLVQPVGSPLSLECTVEGTSNPNLYWYRQAAGRGLQLLFYSVGIGQISSEVPQNLSASRPQDRQFILSSKKLLLSDSGFYLCAWRRGGRDNSPLHFGNGTRLTVT.

The chain uses TRBV19 and TRBJ1-2; possible D gene TRBD1, 5 bases. The ends were cut back, 6 bases at V and 1 base at J, with 9 bases in the middle. The CDR3 is 13 amino acids. The germline V gene encodes CDR1 LNHDA and CDR2 SQIVND (reference sequence). For the CDR3, the DNA is TGTGCCAGTAGCCCAGGGATTAACTATGGCTACACCTTC. It codes for CASSPGINYGYTF.

The chain uses TRBV18 and TRBJ1-4, with 7 bases lining up with TRBD1. CDR1 is KGHSH and CDR2 is LQKENI in the germline V gene. V shed 4 bases and J 8 bases; nucleotides not matched to a gene: 7. There are 14 residues in the CDR3. The chain's CDR3 is CASSLGQADEKLFF. CDR3 sequence (DNA): TGTGCCAGCTCACTAGGACAGGCGGACGAAAAACTGTTTTTT.

This chain connects TRBV11-2 to TRBJ1-6; D perhaps matches TRBD1 (6 bases). V lost 2 bases and J 9 bases, leaving 14 bases between the germline ends. The CDR3 has 15 residues. Looked up from germline, CDR1 is SGHAT and CDR2 is FQNNGV. CDR3 bases: TGTGCCAGCAGCTTAAATCCCAGGGGAAGTTCACCCCTCCACTTT. This encodes CASSLNPRGSSPLHF.

This chain joins TRBV12-5 and TRBJ2-1, with D maybe TRBD2 (5 bases). The germline V and J ends were trimmed by 5 bases and 10 bases, with 9 bases remaining between them. This CDR3 contains 11 residues. Germline lookup yields CDR1 LGHNT and CDR2 FRNRAP. CDR3 sequence (DNA): TGTGCTAGTGGTCAACAGCGGGAGCAGTTCTTC. This codes for CASGQQREQFF.

The J gene is TRBJ1-4, the V gene TRBV2, with TRBD1 matching over 9 bases. Germline-derived CDR1 and CDR2 are SNHLY and FYNNEI. The J segment lost 7 bases and the V segment lost 11 bases, leaving 8 bases of the junction unmatched. There are 13 residues in the CDR3. CDR3 nucleotide sequence: TGTGCCGGCGGGACAGGGTTTCGTGAAAAACTGTTTTTT. Protein product: CAGGTGFREKLFF.

This clone was counted between two and nine times. The J gene is TRBJ1-4, the V gene TRBV19; 10 bases are shared with TRBD1. Germline V gene lookup returns CDR1 LNHDA and CDR2 SQIVND (reference sequence). This CDR3 is built from 15 residues. The trim removed 6 bases at V and 4 bases at J, leaving 5 bases unmatched. Here the CDR3 reads CASSEDRGINEKLFF. CDR3 nucleotides: TGTGCCAGTAGCGAGGACAGGGGGATTAATGAAAAACTGTTTTTT.

The chain is built from TRBV18 and TRBJ1-1; D ambiguous. This CDR3 spans 13 amino acids. The V gene lost 6 bases and the J gene lost 5 bases, with 13 bases spanning the gap. Germline loops: CDR1 KGHSH, CDR2 LQKENI. Here the CDR3 DNA reads TGTGCCAGCTCCCAGACAAAGGCGACTGAAGCTTTCTTT. Translating gives CASSQTKATEAFF.

The chain links TRBV7-8 to TRBJ2-4; the D gene is possibly TRBD2 (6 bases). CDR1 is SGHVS, CDR2 FQNEAQ, per germline. CDR3 length: 13 residues. V was cut by 0 bases and J by 7 bases, with 7 bases left in between. The CDR3 loop is CASSLAGGNIQYF. CDR3 coding DNA: TGTGCCAGCAGCTTAGCGGGGGGTAACATTCAGTACTTC.

Turning to this clone: Other DNA sequences in this specimen translate into the identical CDR3. V gene TRBV7-2 combines with J gene TRBJ2-7; 9 positions match TRBD2. The CDR3 has 15 amino acids. V trimming: 5 bases; J trimming: 2 bases; junction bases outside the gene matches: 7. Germline V gene data show CDR1 as SGHTA and CDR2 as FQGNSA. CDR3 DNA: TGTGCCAGCAGCCTTTTAGCGGGGGATCCCTACGAGCAGTACTTC. Translation gives CASSLLAGDPYEQYF.

This chain links TRBV7-9 with TRBJ2-3; a weak D match, TRBD2 (7 bases). CDR3 size: 14 residues. Trimming took 8 bases from V and 6 from J, leaving 18 bases between them. The germline V gene encodes CDR1 SEHNR and CDR2 FQNEAQ (reference sequence). CDR3 sequence (DNA): TGTGCCAGCGGGGGCGGGAGATCCCCGGATACGCAGTATTTT. It codes for CASGGGRSPDTQYF.

The chain employs TRBV19 and TRBJ1-1, with D unresolved. The germline V gene has CDR1 LNHDA and CDR2 SQIVND (reference sequence). The germline V and J ends were trimmed by 3 bases and 1 base, with 15 bases remaining between them. CDR3 length: 16 amino acids. Written as DNA, the CDR3 is TGTGCCAGTAGTATCGTCCCGGTCATGTGGAACACTGAAGCTTTCTTT. It is translated as CASSIVPVMWNTEAFF.

The J gene is TRBJ2-1, the V gene TRBV29-1; 7 bases agree with TRBD1. The J segment lost 3 bases and the V segment lost 5 bases, leaving 4 bases of the junction unmatched. This CDR3 is 13 amino acids long. Germline CDR1 reads SQVTM; CDR2 reads ANQGSEA. As DNA, the CDR3 is TGCAGCGTTCCGGGACAGATCTACAATGAGCAGTTCTTC. Its protein is CSVPGQIYNEQFF.

The chain combines TRBV11-3 with TRBJ2-1, with D possibly matching TRBD1 (6 bases). The CDR3 loop spans 13 amino acids. The V gene lost 4 bases and the J gene lost 4 bases, with 8 bases spanning the gap. Germline-derived CDR1 and CDR2 are SGHNT and YENEEA. The CDR3 loop is CASSWDTYNEQFF. CDR3 in DNA: TGTGCCAGCAGCTGGGACACATACAATGAGCAGTTCTTC.

V is TRBV5-4 and J is TRBJ2-3, with a possible D match to TRBD2 (5 bases). V gave up 2 bases and J gave up 3 bases, with 7 bases separating them. Looked up from germline, CDR1 is SGHNT and CDR2 is YYREEE (reference sequence). The CDR3 is 13 residues long. CDR3 in amino acids: CASSFLATDTQYF. Here the CDR3 DNA reads TGTGCCAGCAGCTTCCTAGCTACAGATACGCAGTATTTT. The complete variable domain, with remaining parts taken from reference TRBV5-4 and TRBJ2-3, reads ETGVTQSPTHLIKTRGQQVTLRCSSQSGHNTVSWYQQALGQGPQFIFQYYREEENGRGNFPPRFSGLQFPNYSSELNVNALELDDSALYLCASSFLATDTQYFGPGTRLTVL.

This chain uses TRBV20-1 with TRBJ2-2, with TRBD1 matching 9 bases. J lost 3 bases, V lost 6 bases, and 11 bases had no gene match. The CDR3 is 16 residues long. CDR1 and CDR2 (germline): DFQATT, SNEGSKA (reference sequence). The CDR3 nucleotides read TGCAGTGCAAGTGCAGGGGACAGGGTTGACACCGGGGAGCTGTTTTTT. Translation gives CSASAGDRVDTGELFF.

The chain combines TRBV5-1 with TRBJ1-1, with 7 nucleotides matching TRBD1. Trimming cost V 1 base and J 5 bases; bases outside gene matches: 8. Germline CDR1 and CDR2: SGHRS and YFSETQ. There are 15 residues in the CDR3. Here the CDR3 DNA reads TGCGCCAGCAGCTTGACGGACAGGTCTAAAACTGAAGCTTTCTTT. Its translation: CASSLTDRSKTEAFF.

The rearrangement uses TRBV30 and TRBJ1-4, with TRBD1 matching over 7 bases. The length of the CDR3 is 15 residues. Germline V gene data show CDR1 as GTSNPN and CDR2 as SVGIG (reference sequence). Trimming at V came to 2 bases and at J to 5 bases, leaving 8 bases not matched to a gene. In DNA, the CDR3 is TGTGCCTGGAGTAACCGGGACAGCCTAAATGAAAAACTGTTTTTT. Protein sequence: CAWSNRDSLNEKLFF.